Detailed here is one T cell receptor (beta chain). Profiling relied on immunoSEQ multiplex PCR, and the TCRdb table lists in-frame clones only, not all of them. This table has about 160,000 clones, about 88% appearing once. The data are from a study of cytotoxic CD8 clonotypes in ibrutinib-treated CLL. The receptor comes from a human donor with chronic lymphocytic leukemia. The sequences come from PBMCs, collected at disease progression, from a patient treated with ibrutinib.

In DNA, the CDR3 is TGTGCCAGCAGCGAGACTAGCTACGAGCAGTACTTC. It codes for CASSETSYEQYF. The chain uses TRBV2 and TRBJ2-7; possibly TRBD2 for D (6 bases). This CDR3 has 12 residues. Deletions cut 6 bases from V and 3 bases from J, with 9 bases between. The germline V gene encodes CDR1 SNHLY and CDR2 FYNNEI.